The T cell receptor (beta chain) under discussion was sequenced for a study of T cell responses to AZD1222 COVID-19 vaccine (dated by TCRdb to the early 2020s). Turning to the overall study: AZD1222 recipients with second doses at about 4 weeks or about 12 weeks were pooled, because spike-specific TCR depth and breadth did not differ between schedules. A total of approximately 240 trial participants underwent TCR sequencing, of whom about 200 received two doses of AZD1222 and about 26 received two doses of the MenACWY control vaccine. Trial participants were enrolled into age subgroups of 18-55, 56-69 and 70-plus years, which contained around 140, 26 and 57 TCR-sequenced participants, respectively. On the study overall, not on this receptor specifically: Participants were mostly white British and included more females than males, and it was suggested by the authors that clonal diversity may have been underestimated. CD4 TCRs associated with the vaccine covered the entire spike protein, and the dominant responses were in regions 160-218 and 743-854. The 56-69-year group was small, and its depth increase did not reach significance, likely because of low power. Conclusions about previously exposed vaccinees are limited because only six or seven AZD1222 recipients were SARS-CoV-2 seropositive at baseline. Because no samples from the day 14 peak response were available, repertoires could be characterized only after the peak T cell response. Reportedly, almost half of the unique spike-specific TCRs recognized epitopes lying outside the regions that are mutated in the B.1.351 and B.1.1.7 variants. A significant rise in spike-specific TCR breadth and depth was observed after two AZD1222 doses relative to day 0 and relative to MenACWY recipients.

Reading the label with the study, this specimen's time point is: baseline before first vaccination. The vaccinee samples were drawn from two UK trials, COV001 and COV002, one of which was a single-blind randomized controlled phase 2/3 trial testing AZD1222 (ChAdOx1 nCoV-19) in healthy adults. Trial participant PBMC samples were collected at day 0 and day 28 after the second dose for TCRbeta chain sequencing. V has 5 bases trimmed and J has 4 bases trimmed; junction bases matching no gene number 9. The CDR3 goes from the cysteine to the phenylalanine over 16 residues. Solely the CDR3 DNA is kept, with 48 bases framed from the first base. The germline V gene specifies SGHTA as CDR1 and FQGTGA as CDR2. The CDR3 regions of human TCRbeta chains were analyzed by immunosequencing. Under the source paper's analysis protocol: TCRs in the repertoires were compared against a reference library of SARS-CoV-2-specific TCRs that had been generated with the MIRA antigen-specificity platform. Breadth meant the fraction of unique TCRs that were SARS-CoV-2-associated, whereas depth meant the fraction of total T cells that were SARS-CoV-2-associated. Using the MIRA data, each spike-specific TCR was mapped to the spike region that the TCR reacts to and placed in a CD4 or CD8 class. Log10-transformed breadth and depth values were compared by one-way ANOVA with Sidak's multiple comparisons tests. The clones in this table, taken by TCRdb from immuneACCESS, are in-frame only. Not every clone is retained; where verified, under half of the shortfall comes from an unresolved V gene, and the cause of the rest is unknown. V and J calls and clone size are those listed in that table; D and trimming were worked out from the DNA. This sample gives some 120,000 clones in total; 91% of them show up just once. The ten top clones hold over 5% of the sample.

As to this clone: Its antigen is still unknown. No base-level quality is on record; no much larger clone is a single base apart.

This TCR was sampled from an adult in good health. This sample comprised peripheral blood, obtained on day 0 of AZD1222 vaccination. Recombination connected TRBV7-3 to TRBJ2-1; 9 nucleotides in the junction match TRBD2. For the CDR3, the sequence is CASSTTTSGSYNEQFF. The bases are TGTGCCAGCAGCACGACGACTAGCGGTAGTTACAATGAGCAGTTCTTC. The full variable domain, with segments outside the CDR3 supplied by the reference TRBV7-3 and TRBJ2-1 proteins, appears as GAGVSQTPSNKVTEKGKYVELRCDPISGHTALYWYRQSLGQGPEFLIYFQGTGAADDSGLPNDRFFAVRPEGSVSTLKIQRTERGDSAVYLCASSTTTSGSYNEQFFGPGTRLTVL.